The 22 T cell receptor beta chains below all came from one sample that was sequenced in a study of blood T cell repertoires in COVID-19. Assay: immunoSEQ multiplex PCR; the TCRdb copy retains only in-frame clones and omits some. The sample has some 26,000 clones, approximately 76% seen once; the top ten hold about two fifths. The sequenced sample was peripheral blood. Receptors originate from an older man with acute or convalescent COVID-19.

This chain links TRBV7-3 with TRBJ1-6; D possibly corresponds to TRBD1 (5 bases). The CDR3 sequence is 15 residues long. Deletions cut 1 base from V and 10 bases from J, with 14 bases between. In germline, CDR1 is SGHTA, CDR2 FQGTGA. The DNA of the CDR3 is TGTGCCAGCAGCTTAAGCCCAGGGATTCGATCACCCCTCCACTTT. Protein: CASSLSPGIRSPLHF.

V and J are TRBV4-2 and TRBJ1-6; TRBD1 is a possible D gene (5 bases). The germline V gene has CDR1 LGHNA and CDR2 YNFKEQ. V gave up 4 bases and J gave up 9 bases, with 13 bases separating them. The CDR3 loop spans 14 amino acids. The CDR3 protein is CASSLDSGGSPLHF. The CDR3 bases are TGTGCCAGCAGCCTAGACAGTGGAGGTTCACCCCTCCACTTT.

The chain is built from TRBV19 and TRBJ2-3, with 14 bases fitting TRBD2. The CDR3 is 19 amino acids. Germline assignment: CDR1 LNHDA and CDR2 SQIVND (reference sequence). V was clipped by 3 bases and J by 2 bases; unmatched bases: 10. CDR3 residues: CASSIRLAGGFRYTDTQYF. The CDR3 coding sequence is TGTGCCAGTAGTATCAGACTAGCGGGAGGGTTCAGGTACACAGATACGCAGTATTTT.

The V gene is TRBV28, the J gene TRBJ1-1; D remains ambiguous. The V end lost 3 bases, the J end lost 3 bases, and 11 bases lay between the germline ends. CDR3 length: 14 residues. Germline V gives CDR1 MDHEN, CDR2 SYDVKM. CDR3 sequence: CASSLTGRDTEAFF. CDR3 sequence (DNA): TGTGCCAGCAGTTTGACGGGGAGAGACACTGAAGCTTTCTTT.

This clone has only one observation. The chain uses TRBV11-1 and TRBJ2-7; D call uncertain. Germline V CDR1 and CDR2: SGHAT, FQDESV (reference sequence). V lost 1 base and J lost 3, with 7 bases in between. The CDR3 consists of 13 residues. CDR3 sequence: CASSLDPNYEQYF. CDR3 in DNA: TGTGCCAGCAGCTTAGATCCCAACTACGAGCAGTACTTC.

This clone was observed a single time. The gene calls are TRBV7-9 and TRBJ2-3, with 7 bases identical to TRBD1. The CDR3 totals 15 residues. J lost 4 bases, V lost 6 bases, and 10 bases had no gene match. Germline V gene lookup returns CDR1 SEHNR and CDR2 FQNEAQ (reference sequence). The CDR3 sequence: CASRPRTGPSDTQYF. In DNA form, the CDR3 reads TGTGCCAGCAGACCTCGGACAGGACCCTCAGATACGCAGTATTTT.

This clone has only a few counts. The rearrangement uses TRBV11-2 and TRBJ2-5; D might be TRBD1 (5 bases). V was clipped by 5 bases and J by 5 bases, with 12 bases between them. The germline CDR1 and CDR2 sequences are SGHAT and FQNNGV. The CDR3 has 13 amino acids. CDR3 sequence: CASSTGRAETQYF. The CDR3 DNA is TGTGCCAGCAGCACAGGACGGGCGGAGACCCAGTACTTC.

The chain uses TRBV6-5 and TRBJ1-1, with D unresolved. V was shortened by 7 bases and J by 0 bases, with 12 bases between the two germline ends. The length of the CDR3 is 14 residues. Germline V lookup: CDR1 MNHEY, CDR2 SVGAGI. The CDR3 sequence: CASKSRNLNTEAFF. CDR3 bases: TGTGCCAGCAAATCGCGGAACTTGAACACTGAAGCTTTCTTT.

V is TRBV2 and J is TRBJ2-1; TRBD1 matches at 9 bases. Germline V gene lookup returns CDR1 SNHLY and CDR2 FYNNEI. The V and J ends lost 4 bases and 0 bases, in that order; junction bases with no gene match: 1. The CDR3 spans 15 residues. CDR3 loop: CASSGQGGSYNEQFF. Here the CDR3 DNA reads TGTGCCAGCAGTGGACAGGGGGGCTCCTACAATGAGCAGTTCTTC.

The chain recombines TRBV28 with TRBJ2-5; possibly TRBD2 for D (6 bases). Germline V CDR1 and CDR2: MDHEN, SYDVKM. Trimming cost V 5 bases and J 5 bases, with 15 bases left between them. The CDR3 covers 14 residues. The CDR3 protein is CASSRTLRGETQYF. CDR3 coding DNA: TGTGCCAGCAGTCGGACTCTCCGGGGGGAGACCCAGTACTTC.

CDR3: CASSPPLLAGSYNEQFF. DNA for the CDR3: TGTGCCAGCTCACCACCCTTACTAGCGGGGTCCTACAATGAGCAGTTCTTC. The chain is built from TRBV18 and TRBJ2-1; 10 nucleotides align to TRBD2. This CDR3 contains 17 residues. The germline V gene encodes CDR1 KGHSH and CDR2 LQKENI. After removal of 0 bases from V and 1 base from J, the junction contained 3 bases not matched to a gene.

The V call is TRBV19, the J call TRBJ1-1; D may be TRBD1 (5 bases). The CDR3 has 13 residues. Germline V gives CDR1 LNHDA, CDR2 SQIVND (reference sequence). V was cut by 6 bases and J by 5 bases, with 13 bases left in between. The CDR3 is CASRDDRRTEAFF. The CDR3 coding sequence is TGTGCCAGTAGGGACGACAGAAGGACTGAAGCTTTCTTT.

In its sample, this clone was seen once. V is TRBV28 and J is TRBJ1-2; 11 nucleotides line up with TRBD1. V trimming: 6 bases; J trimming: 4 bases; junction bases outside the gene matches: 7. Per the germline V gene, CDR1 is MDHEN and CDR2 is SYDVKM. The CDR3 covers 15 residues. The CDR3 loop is CASSQGGQGGYGYTF. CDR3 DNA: TGTGCCAGCAGCCAAGGGGGACAGGGGGGCTATGGCTACACCTTC.

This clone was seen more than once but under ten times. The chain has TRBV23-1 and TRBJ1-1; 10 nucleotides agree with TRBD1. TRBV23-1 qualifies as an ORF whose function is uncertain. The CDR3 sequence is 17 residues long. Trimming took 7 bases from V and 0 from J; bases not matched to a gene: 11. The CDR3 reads CASTICPGQGMNTEAFF. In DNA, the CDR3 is TGCGCCAGCACTATTTGTCCGGGACAGGGGATGAACACTGAAGCTTTCTTT.

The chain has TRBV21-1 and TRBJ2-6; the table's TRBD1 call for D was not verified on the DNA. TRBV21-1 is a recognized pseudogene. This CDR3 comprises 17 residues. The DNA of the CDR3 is TGTGCCAGCAGCAAACAGGGGTCCAACTCTGGGGCCAACGTCCTGACTTTC. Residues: CASSKQGSNSGANVLTF.

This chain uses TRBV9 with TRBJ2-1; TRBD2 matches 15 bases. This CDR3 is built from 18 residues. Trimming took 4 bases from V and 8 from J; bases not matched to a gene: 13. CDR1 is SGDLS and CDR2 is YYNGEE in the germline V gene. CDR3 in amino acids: CASSRVTGLAGGLDEQFF. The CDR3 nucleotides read TGTGCCAGCAGCAGGGTGACCGGACTAGCGGGGGGGTTGGATGAGCAGTTCTTC.

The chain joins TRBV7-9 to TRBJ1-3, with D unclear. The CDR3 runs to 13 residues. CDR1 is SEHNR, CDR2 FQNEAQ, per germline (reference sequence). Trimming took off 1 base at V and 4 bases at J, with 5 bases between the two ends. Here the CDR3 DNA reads TGTGCCAGCAGCTTAGGGGAGGGAAACACCATATATTTT. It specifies CASSLGEGNTIYF.

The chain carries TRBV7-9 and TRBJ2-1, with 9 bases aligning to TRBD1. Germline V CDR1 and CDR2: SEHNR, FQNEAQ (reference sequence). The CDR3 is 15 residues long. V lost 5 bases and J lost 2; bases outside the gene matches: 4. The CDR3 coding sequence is TGTGCCAGCAGCATCGGGACAGGGCCCTACAATGAGCAGTTCTTC. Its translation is CASSIGTGPYNEQFF.

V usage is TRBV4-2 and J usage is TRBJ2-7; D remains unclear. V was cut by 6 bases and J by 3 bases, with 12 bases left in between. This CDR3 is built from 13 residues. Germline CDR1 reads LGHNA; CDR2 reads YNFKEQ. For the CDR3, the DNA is TGTGCCAGCAGTGAACAATTCAACTACGAGCAGTACTTC. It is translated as CASSEQFNYEQYF.

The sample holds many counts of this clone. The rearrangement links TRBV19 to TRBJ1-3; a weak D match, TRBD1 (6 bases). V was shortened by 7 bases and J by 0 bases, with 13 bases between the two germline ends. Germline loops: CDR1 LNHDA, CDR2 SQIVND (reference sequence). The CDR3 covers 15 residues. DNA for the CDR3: TGTGCCAGTAATAGGGACACGAGCTCTGGAAACACCATATATTTT. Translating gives CASNRDTSSGNTIYF.

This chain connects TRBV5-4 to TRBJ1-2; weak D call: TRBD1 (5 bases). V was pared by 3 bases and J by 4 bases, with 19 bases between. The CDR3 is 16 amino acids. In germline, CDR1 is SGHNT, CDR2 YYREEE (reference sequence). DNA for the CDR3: TGTGCCAGCAGCTCCGAAGGGGATCGCTCCCTCTATGGCTACACCTTC. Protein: CASSSEGDRSLYGYTF. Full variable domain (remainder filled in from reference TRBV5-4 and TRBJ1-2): ETGVTQSPTHLIKTRGQQVTLRCSSQSGHNTVSWYQQALGQGPQFIFQYYREEENGRGNFPPRFSGLQFPNYSSELNVNALELDDSALYLCASSSEGDRSLYGYTFGSGTRLTVV.

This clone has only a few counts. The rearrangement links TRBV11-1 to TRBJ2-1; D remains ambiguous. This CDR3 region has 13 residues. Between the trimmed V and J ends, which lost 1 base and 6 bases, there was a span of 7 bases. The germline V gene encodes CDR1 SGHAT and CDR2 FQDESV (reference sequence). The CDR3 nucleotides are TGTGCCAGCAGCTTAGTACATTTCAATGAGCAGTTCTTC. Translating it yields CASSLVHFNEQFF.